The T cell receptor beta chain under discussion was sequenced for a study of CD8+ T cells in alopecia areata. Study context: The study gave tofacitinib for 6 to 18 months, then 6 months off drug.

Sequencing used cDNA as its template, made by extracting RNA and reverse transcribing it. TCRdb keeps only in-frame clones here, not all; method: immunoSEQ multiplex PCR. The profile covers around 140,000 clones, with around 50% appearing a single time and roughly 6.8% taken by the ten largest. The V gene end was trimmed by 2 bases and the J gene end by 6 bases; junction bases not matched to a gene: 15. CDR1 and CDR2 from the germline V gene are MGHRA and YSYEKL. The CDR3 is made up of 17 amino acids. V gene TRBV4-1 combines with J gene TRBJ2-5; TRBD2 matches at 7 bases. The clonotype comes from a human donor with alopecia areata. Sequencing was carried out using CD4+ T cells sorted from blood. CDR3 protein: CASSQFAGLGNHQTQYF. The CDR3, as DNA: TGCGCCAGCAGCCAATTCGCCGGACTAGGCAATCACCAGACCCAGTACTTC.